These 9 T cell receptor beta chains share one sample of origin, sequenced in a study of graft-versus-host responses after intestinal transplantation. Using immunoSEQ multiplex PCR, the repertoire was profiled, and TCRdb retains in-frame clones only, with some absent. The sample has over 9,000 clones, around 96% seen once. Sequenced material: bone marrow, taken approximately 1.5 years after intestinal transplantation. Receptor source: a human patient who received an intestinal transplant, so some T cells may come from the graft donor.

The chain links TRBV6-5 to TRBJ1-4; perhaps TRBD1 as D (6 bases). Germline CDR1 MNHEY, CDR2 SVGAGI. Deletions cut 5 bases from V and 3 bases from J, with 10 bases between. The CDR3 has 14 amino acids. The CDR3 nucleotides read TGTGCCAGCAGTCCAGGACAGTCTAATGAAAAACTGTTTTTT. Amino acid sequence: CASSPGQSNEKLFF.

This chain joins TRBV5-4 and TRBJ1-2, with 8 positions matching TRBD1. Germline CDR1 is SGHNT and CDR2 is YYREEE (reference sequence). Losses at the gene ends were 4 bases for V and 0 bases for J; bases not matched to a gene: 5. The CDR3 has 15 amino acids. CDR3 amino acids: CASSTNRGTNYGYTF. In DNA, the CDR3 is TGTGCCAGCAGCACAAACAGGGGGACTAACTATGGCTACACCTTC.

The rearrangement joins TRBV2 to TRBJ2-2; perhaps D is TRBD1 or TRBD2 (5 bases each). The CDR3 extends over 13 amino acids. Trimming removed 3 bases at V and 7 bases at J, with 9 bases between. Germline-derived CDR1 and CDR2 are SNHLY and FYNNEI. The CDR3 reads CASSERGVGELFF. Here the CDR3 DNA reads TGTGCCAGCAGTGAGAGGGGTGTCGGGGAGCTGTTTTTT. Full variable domain (remainder filled in from reference TRBV2 and TRBJ2-2): EPEVTQTPSHQVTQMGQEVILRCVPISNHLYFYWYRQILGQKVEFLVSFYNNEISEKSEIFDDQFSVERPDGSNFTLKIRSTKLEDSAMYFCASSERGVGELFFGEGSRLTVL.

The chain combines TRBV4-2 with TRBJ2-1, with TRBD2 matching 8 bases. Germline V CDR1 and CDR2: LGHNA, YNFKEQ. The CDR3 contains 15 residues. Trimming took 2 bases from V and 7 from J; bases not matched to a gene: 7. CDR3 nucleotides: TGTGCCAGCAGCCAAAACCGCGGGAGGTCGAATGAGCAGTTCTTC. It specifies CASSQNRGRSNEQFF.

The chain has TRBV28 and TRBJ2-3; 11 bases are a match to TRBD2. V lost 6 bases, J lost 3 bases, and 8 bases stayed unmatched. This CDR3 comprises 16 residues. Germline V gene lookup returns CDR1 MDHEN and CDR2 SYDVKM. The CDR3 reads CASSHLTSGATDTQYF. DNA of the CDR3: TGTGCCAGCAGCCACCTGACTAGCGGGGCAACAGATACGCAGTATTTT.

The CDR3 reads CASSRDRVSYEQYF. The CDR3 region has the DNA TGTGCCAGCAGCCGCGACAGGGTCTCCTACGAGCAGTACTTC. The chain links TRBV7-2 to TRBJ2-7, with 7 bases lining up with TRBD1. The CDR3 has 14 residues. CDR1 and CDR2 (germline): SGHTA, FQGNSA. V trimming: 5 bases; J trimming: 0 bases; junction bases outside the gene matches: 4.

This rearrangement joins TRBV29-1 to TRBJ1-1; D perhaps matches TRBD1 (5 bases). Germline loops: CDR1 SQVTM, CDR2 ANQGSEA. V lost 1 base and J lost 1, with 16 bases in between. CDR3 length: 16 amino acids. CDR3 amino acids: CSVEAYPQAWNTEAFF. The CDR3 region has the DNA TGCAGCGTTGAAGCCTATCCACAGGCTTGGAACACTGAAGCTTTCTTT.

The V gene is TRBV27, the J gene TRBJ1-2; D is ambiguous. Looked up from germline, CDR1 is MNHEY and CDR2 is SMNVEV (reference sequence). Trimming removed 0 bases from V and 5 bases from J, with 7 bases in between. The CDR3 has 13 amino acids. This CDR3 reads CASSLSAGYGYTF. The CDR3 nucleotides are TGTGCCAGCAGTTTATCGGCAGGATATGGCTACACCTTC.

The J gene is TRBJ2-6, the V gene TRBV4-3, with D tentatively TRBD2 (5 bases). The CDR3 has 20 residues. V lost 0 bases to trimming and J lost 0 bases, with 18 bases between them. Looked up from germline, CDR1 is LGHNA and CDR2 is YSLEER. CDR3 nucleotides: TGCGCCAGCAGCCAAGACGAGGCGGACTCCTCCCTCTCTGGGGCCAACGTCCTGACTTTC. Protein: CASSQDEADSSLSGANVLTF.